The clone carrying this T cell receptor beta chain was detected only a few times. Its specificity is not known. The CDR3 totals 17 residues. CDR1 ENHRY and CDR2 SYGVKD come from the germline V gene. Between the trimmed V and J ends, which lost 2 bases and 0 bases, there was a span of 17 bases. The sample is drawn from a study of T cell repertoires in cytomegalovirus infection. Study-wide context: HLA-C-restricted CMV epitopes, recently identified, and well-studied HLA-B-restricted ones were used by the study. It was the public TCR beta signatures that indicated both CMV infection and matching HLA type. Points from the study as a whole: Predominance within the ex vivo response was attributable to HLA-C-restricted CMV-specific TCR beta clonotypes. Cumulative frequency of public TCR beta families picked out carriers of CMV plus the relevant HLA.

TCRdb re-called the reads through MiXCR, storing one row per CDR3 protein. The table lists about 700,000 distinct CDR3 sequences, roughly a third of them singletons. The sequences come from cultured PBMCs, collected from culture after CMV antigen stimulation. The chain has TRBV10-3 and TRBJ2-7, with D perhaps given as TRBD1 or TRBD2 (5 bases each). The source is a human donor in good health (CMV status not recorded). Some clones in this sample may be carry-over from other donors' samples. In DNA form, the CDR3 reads TGTGCCATCAGTGAGGGCCCGGGACCCCATCCCTCCTACGAGCAGTACTTC. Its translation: CAISEGPGPHPSYEQYF.